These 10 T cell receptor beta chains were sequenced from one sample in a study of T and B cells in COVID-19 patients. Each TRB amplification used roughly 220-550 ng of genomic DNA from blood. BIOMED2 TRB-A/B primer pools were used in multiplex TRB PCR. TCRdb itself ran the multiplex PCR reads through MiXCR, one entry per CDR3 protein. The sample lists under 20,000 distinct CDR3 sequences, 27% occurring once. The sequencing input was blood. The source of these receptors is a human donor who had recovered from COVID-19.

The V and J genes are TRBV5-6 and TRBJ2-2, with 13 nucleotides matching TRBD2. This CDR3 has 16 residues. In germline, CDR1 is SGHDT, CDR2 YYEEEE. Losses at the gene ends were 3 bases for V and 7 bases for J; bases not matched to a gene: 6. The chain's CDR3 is CASSSGLAGAVGELFF. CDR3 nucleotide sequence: TGTGCCAGCAGCTCCGGACTAGCGGGGGCGGTCGGGGAGCTGTTTTTT.

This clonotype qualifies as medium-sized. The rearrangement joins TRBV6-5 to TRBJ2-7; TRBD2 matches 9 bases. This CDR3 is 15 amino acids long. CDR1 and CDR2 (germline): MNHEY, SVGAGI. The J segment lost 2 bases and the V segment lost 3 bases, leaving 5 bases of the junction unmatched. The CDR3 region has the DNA TGTGCCAGCAGTTATTGGGCTAGCGGGACCTACGAGCAGTACTTC. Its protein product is CASSYWASGTYEQYF.

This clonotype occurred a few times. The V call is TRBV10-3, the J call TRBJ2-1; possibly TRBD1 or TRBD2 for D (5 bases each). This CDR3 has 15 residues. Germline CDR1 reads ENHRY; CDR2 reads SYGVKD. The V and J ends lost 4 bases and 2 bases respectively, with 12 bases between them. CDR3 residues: CAISGGTRTYNEQFF. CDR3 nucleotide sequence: TGTGCCATCAGTGGTGGGACCCGGACCTACAATGAGCAGTTCTTC.

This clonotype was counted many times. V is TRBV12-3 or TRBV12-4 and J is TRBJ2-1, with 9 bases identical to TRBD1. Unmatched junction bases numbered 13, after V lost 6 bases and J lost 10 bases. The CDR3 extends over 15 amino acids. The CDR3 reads CASSYSGTGIGEQFF. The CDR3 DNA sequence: TGTGCCAGCAGCTACTCCGGGACAGGGATAGGGGAGCAGTTCTTC.

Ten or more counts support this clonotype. CDR3 bases: TGTGCCAGCAGTTTTAGTTGGGGACACCCATACAATGAGCAGTTCTTC. Amino acids: CASSFSWGHPYNEQFF. The gene calls are TRBV6-5 and TRBJ2-1; the D gene is possibly TRBD1 (6 bases). The CDR3 contains 16 residues. The V and J ends lost 4 bases and 4 bases respectively, with 17 bases between them. Germline lookup yields CDR1 MNHEY and CDR2 SVGAGI.

In DNA form, the CDR3 reads TGTGCCAGCAGCTCGGGACAGGGCTTCTATGGCTACACCTTC. Translating gives CASSSGQGFYGYTF. The V call is TRBV13, the J call TRBJ1-2; 9 nucleotides agree with TRBD1. The CDR3 runs to 14 residues. Per germline, CDR1 PRHDT and CDR2 FYEKMQ (reference sequence). After removal of 4 bases from V and 4 bases from J, the junction contained 4 bases not matched to a gene.

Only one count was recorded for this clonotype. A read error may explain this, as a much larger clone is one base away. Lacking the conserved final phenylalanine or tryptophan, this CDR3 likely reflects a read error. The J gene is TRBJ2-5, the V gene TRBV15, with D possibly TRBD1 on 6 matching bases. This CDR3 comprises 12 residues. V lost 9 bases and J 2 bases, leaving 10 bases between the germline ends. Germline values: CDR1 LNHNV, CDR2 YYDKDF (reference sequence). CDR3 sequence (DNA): TGTGCCACGGCCACAGGGCAAGAGACCCAGTACTCC. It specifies CATATGQETQYS.

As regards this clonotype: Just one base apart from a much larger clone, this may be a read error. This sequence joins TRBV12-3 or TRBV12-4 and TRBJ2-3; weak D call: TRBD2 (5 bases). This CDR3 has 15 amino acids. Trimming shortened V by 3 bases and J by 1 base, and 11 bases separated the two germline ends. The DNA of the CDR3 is TGTGCCAGCAGTTTGTGGGTTAGCGGCACAGATACGCAGTATTTT. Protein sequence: CASSLWVSGTDTQYF.

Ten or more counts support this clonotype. The CDR3 DNA sequence: TGTGCCAGCAGATCGGGACAGGGGAACTATGGCTACACCTTC. Translating gives CASRSGQGNYGYTF. The genes are TRBV6-5 and TRBJ1-2, with 10 bases that match TRBD1. This CDR3 has 14 residues. Germline V CDR1 and CDR2: MNHEY, SVGAGI. V gave up 6 bases and J gave up 2 bases; unmatched junction bases: 3.

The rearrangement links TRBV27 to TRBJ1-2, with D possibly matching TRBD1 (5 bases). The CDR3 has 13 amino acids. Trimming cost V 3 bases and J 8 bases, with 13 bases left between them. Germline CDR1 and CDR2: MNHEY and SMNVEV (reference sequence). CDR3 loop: CASSFGHREGYTF. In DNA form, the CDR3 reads TGTGCCAGCAGTTTCGGACACCGCGAGGGCTACACCTTC.